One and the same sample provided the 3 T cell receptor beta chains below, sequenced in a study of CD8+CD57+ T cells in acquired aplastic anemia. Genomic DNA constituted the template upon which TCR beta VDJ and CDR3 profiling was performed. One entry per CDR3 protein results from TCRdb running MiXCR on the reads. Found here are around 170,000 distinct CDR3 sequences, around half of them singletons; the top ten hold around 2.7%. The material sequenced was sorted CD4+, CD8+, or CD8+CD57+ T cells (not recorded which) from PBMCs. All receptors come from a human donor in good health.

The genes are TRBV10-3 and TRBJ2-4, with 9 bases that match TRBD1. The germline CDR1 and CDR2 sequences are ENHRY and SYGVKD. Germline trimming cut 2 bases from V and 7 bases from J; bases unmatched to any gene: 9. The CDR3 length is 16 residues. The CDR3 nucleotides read TGTGCCATCAGTGAGCCTTCCCGGGACAGGGCCAACATTCAGTACTTC. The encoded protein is CAISEPSRDRANIQYF.

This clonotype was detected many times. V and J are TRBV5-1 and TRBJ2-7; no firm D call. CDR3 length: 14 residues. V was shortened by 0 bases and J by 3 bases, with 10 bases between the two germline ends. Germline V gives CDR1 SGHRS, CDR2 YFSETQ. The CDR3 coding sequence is TGCGCCAGCAGCTTGGCCGCAGGAAACTACGAGCAGTACTTC. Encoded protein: CASSLAAGNYEQYF.

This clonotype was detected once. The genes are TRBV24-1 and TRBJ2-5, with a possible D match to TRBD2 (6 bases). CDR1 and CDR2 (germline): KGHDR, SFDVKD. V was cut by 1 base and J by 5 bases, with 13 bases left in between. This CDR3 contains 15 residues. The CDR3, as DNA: TGTGCCACCAGTGATTTCGGAGCGGGCAGGGAGACCCAGTACTTC. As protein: CATSDFGAGRETQYF.